Here is one TCR beta chain with its context. CDR3 length: 13 residues. CDR1 MNHEY and CDR2 SVGAGI come from the germline V gene. V dropped 5 bases and J dropped 3 bases, with 11 bases sitting between them. The sample is drawn from a study of cytomegalovirus exposure and HLA in healthy donors. Both 60 Vbeta primers and 13 Jbeta primers went into the PCR. Generated by immunoSEQ multiplex PCR, the TCRdb table keeps only in-frame clones and is missing some. Reported are around 60,000 clones; the ten largest clones contain 3.6%. Sample: PBMCs. The TCR comes from a young woman in good health and CMV-seronegative. The chain combines TRBV6-5 with TRBJ2-7; weak D call: TRBD1 (5 bases). CDR3 residues: CASSLGHYYEQYF. In DNA form, the CDR3 reads TGTGCCAGCAGTCTCGGACATTACTACGAGCAGTACTTC.